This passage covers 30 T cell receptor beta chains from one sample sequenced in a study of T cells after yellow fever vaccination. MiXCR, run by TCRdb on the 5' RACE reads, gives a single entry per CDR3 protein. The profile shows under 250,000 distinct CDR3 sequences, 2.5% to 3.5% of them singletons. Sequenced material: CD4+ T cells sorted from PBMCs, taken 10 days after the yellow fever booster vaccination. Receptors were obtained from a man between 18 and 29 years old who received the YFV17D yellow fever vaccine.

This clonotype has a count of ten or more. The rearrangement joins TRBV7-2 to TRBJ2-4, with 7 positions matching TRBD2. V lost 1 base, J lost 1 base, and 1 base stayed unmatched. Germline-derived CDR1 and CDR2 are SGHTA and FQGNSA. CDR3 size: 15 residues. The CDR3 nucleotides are TGTGCCAGCAGCTTAGGGCGGGGGGCCAAAAACATTCAGTACTTC. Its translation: CASSLGRGAKNIQYF.

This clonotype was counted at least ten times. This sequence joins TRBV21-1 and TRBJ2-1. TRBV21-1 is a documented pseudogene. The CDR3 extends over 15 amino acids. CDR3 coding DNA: TGTGCCAGCAGCAAACGATTCGGGGATACAATGAAGCAGTTCTTC. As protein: CASSKRFGDTMKQFF.

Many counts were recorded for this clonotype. The CDR3 DNA follows: TGTGCCAGCAGCCAGATGGCTAGCGGCACAGATACGCAGTATTTT. Translated, it gives CASSQMASGTDTQYF. The J gene is TRBJ2-3, the V gene TRBV4-2; possibly TRBD2 for D (6 bases). CDR1 and CDR2 (germline): LGHNA, YNFKEQ. The CDR3 length is 15 residues. The V end was cut by 3 bases, the J end by 1 base, with 11 bases between.

As DNA, the CDR3 is TGTGCCAGCAGTCCCACGAGACTCGCCTACGAGCAGTACGTC. Amino acid sequence: CASSPTRLAYEQYV. The chain is built from TRBV28 and TRBJ2-7; D is uncertain. Germline CDR1 MDHEN, CDR2 SYDVKM. Trimming cost V 5 bases and J 2 bases, with 13 bases left between them. The CDR3 runs to 14 residues.

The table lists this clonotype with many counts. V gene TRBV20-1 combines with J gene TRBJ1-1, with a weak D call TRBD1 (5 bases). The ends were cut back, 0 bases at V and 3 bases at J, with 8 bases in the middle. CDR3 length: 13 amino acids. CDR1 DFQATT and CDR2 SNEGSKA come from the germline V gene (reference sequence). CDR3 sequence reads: CSAREDIDTEAFF. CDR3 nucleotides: TGCAGTGCTAGAGAGGACATTGACACTGAAGCTTTCTTT.

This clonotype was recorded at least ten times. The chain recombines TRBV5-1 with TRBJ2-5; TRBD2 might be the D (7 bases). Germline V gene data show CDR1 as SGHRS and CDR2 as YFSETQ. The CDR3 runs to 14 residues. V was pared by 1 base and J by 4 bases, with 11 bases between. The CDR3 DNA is TGCGCCAGCAGCTTGAACGGGGGGCGAGAGACCCAGTACTTC. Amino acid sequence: CASSLNGGRETQYF.

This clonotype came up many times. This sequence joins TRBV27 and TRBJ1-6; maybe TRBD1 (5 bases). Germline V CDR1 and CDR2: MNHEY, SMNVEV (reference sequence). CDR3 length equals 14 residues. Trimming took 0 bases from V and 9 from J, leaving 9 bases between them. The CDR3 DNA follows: TGTGCCAGCAGTTTATCATCCGGGGGTTCACCCCTCCACTTT. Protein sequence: CASSLSSGGSPLHF.

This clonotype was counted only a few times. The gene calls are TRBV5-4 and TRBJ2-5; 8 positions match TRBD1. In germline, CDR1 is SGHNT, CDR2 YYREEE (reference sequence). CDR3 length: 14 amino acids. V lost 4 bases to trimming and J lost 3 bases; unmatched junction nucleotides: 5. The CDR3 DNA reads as TGTGCCAGCAGCACCCCGACAGGGGAAGAGACCCAGTACTTC. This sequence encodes CASSTPTGEETQYF.

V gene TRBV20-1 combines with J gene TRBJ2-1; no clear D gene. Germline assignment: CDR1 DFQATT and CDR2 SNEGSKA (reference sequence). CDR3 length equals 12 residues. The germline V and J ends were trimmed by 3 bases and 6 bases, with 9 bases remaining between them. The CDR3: CSARQPGNEQFF. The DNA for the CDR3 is TGCAGTGCTAGGCAGCCCGGCAATGAGCAGTTCTTC.

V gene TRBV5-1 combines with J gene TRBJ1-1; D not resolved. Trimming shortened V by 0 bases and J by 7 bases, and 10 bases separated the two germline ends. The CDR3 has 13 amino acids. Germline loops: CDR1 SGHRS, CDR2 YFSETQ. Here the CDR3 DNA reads TGCGCCAGCAGCTTGGAAGGTGAGAATGAAGCTTTCTTT. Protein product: CASSLEGENEAFF.

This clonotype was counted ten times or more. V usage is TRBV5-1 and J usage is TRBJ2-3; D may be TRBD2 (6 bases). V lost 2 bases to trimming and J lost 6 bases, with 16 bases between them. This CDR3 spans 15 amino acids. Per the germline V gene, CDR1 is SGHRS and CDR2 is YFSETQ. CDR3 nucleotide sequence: TGCGCCAGCAGCTTCGGGGACTTCCCTGGGGATACGCAGTATTTT. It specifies CASSFGDFPGDTQYF.

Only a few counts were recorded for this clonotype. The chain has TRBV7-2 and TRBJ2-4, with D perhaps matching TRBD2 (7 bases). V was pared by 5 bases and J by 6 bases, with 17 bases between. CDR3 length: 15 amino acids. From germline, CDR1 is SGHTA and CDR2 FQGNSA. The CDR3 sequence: CASSQGGGAGNIQYF. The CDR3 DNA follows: TGTGCCAGCAGCCAGGGTGGGGGGGCCGGAAACATTCAGTACTTC. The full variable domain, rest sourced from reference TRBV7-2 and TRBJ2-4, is GAGVSQSPSNKVTEKGKDVELRCDPISGHTALYWYRQSLGQGLEFLIYFQGNSAPDKSGLPSDRFSAERTGGSVSTLTIQRTQQEDSAVYLCASSQGGGAGNIQYFGAGTRLSVL.

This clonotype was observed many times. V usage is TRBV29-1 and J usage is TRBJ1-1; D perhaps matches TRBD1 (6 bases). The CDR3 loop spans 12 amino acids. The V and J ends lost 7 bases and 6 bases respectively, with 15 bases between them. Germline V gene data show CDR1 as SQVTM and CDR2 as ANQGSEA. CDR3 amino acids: CSAGPGGAEAFF. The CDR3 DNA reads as TGCAGCGCTGGACCGGGGGGCGCTGAAGCTTTCTTT.

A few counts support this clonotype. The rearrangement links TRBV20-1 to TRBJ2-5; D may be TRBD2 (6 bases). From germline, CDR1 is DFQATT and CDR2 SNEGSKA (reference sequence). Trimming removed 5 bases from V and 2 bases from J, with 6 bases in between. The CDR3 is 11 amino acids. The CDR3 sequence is CSAAGQETQYF. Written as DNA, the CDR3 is TGCAGTGCTGCGGGACAAGAGACCCAGTACTTC.

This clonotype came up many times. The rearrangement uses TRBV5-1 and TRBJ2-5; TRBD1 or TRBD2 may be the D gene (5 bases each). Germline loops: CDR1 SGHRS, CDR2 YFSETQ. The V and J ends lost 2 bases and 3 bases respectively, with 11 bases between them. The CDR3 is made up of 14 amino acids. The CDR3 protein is CASSLYGTEETQYF. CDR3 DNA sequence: TGCGCCAGCAGCTTATATGGGACGGAAGAGACCCAGTACTTC.

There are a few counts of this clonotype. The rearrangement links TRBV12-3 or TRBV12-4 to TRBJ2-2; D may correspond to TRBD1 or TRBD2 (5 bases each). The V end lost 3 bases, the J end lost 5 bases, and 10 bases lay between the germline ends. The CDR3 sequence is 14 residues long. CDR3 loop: CASSLRGTTGELFF. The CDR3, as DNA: TGTGCCAGCAGTTTGAGGGGCACAACCGGGGAGCTGTTTTTT.

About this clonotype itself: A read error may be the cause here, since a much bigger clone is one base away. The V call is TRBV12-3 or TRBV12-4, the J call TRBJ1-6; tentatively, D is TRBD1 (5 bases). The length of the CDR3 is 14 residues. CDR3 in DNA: TGTGCCGGCAGCCTAGTCCAGGGTGGTTCACCCCTCCACTTT. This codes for CAGSLVQGGSPLHF.

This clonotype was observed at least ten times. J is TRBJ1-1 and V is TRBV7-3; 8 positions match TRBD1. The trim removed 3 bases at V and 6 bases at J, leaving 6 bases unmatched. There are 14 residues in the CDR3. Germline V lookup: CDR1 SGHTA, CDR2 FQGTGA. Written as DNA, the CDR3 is TGTGCCAGCAGCTTTACAGGGGGGAATTCTGAAGCTTTCTTT. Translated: CASSFTGGNSEAFF.

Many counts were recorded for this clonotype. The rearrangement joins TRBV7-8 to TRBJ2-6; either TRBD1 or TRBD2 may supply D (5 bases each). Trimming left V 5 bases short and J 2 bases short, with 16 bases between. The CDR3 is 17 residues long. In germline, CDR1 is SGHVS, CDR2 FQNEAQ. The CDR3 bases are TGTGCCAGCAGCACCCGGGGACGGCTCGCTGGGGCCAACGTCCTGACTTTC. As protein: CASSTRGRLAGANVLTF.

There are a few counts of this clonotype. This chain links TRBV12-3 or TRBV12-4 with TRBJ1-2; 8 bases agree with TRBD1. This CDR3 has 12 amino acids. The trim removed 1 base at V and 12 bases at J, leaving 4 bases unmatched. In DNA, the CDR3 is TGTGCCAGCAGTTTAGACGGGACAGGAGACACCTTC. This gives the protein CASSLDGTGDTF.

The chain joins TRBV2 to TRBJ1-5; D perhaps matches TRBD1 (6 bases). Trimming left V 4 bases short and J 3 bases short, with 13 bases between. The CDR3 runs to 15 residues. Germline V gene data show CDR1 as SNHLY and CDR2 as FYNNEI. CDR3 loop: CASSVTGRSNQPQHF. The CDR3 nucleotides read TGTGCCAGCAGTGTTACAGGGAGATCCAATCAGCCCCAGCATTTT. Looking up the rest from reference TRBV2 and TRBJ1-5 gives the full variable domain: EPEVTQTPSHQVTQMGQEVILRCVPISNHLYFYWYRQILGQKVEFLVSFYNNEISEKSEIFDDQFSVERPDGSNFTLKIRSTKLEDSAMYFCASSVTGRSNQPQHFGDGTRLSIL.

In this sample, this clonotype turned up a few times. CDR3 DNA sequence: TGTGCCAGCAGCGCGACAGGGACCCATTATGGCTACACCTTC. As protein: CASSATGTHYGYTF. The V call is TRBV7-6, the J call TRBJ1-2; TRBD1 agrees at 7 bases. Trimming cost V 5 bases and J 5 bases; bases outside gene matches: 8. The CDR3 runs to 14 residues. Germline CDR1 and CDR2: SGHVS and FNYEAQ. Combining the CDR3 with reference TRBV7-6 and TRBJ1-2 gives the whole variable domain GAGVSQSPRYKVTKRGQDVALRCDPISGHVSLYWYRQALGQGPEFLTYFNYEAQQDKSGLPNDRFSAERPEGSISTLTIQRTEQRDSAMYRCASSATGTHYGYTFGSGTRLTVV.

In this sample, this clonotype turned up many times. The CDR3 sequence: CASSWTSGNNEQFF. The CDR3 region has the DNA TGCGCCAGCAGCTGGACTAGCGGGAACAATGAGCAGTTCTTC. J is TRBJ2-1 and V is TRBV5-1, with 12 nucleotides matching TRBD2. Germline V gene lookup returns CDR1 SGHRS and CDR2 YFSETQ. V lost 3 bases, J lost 5 bases, and 0 bases stayed unmatched. The CDR3 runs 14 residues.

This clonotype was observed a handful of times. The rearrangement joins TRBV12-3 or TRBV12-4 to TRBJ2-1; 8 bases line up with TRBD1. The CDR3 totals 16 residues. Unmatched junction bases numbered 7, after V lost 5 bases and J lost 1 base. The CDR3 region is CASSPSGGASYNEQFF. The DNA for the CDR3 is TGTGCCAGCAGTCCCTCAGGGGGCGCTTCCTACAATGAGCAGTTCTTC.

The CDR3 DNA reads as TGCAGTGCTTCATGGGGGGGACATGGCTACACCTTC. This translates into CSASWGGHGYTF. This chain connects TRBV20-1 to TRBJ1-2, with a tentative D call TRBD1 (5 bases). This CDR3 is 12 amino acids long. The V end was cut by 5 bases, the J end by 6 bases, with 13 bases between. Germline assignment: CDR1 DFQATT and CDR2 SNEGSKA (reference sequence).

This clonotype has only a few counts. This chain's CDR3 is CASSQSSGANVLTF. The CDR3 region has the DNA TGTGCCAGCAGCCAGTCCTCTGGGGCCAACGTCCTGACTTTC. The chain has TRBV2 and TRBJ2-6; no firm D call. Germline CDR1 SNHLY, CDR2 FYNNEI. The V end was cut by 6 bases, the J end by 0 bases, with 6 bases between. The CDR3 covers 14 residues.

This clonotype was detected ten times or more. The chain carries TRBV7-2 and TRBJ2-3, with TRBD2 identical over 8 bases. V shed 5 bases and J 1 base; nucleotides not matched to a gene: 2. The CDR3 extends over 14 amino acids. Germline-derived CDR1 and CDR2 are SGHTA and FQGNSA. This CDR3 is CASSRSGGTDTQYF. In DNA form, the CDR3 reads TGTGCCAGCAGCCGTAGCGGGGGCACAGATACGCAGTATTTT.

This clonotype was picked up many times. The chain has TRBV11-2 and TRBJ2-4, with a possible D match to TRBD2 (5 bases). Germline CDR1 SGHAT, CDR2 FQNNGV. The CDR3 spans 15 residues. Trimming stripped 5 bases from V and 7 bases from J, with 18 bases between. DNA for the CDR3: TGTGCCAGCAGCCTCGGCGGGCCAAATCGGAACATTCAGTACTTC. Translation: CASSLGGPNRNIQYF.

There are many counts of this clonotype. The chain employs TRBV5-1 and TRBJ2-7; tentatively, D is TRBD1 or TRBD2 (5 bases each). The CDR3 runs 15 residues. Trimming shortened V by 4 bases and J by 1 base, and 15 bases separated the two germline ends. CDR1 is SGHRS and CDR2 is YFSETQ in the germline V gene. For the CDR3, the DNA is TGCGCCAGCAGCGGGACGGGTGAAAGGTCCTACGAGCAGTACTTC. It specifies CASSGTGERSYEQYF. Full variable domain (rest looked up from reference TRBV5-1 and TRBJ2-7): KAGVTQTPRYLIKTRGQQVTLSCSPISGHRSVSWYQQTPGQGLQFLFEYFSETQRNKGNFPGRFSGRQFSNSRSEMNVSTLELGDSALYLCASSGTGERSYEQYFGPGTRLTVT.

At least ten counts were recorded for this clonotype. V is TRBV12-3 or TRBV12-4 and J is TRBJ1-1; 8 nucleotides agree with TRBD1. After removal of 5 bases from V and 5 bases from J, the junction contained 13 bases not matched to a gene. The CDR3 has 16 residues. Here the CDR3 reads CASSPVGRTGSTEAFF. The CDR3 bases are TGTGCCAGCAGTCCGGTGGGCCGGACAGGGAGTACTGAAGCTTTCTTT.